This T cell receptor (beta chain) came from a study of T cells after posttransplantation cyclophosphamide. Study-level results: After PTCy, TRB diversity resembled that of CNI/methotrexate controls. Tissue-infiltrating T cells from skin or gut overlapped little with blood T cells.

This clone was seen ten or more times. No antigen is known for it. Data came from immunoSEQ multiplex PCR; TCRdb stores just in-frame clones and leaves some out. This sample carries 40,000 to 55,000 clones, none of them present only once. The receptor was derived from a man in his forties in good health, CMV-negative, and a related stem cell transplant donor. Sequenced input: PBMCs.

The CDR3 loop is CASGDRPYEQYF. The CDR3 DNA reads as TGTGCCAGCGGTGACAGGCCCTACGAGCAGTACTTC. The genes are TRBV6-5 and TRBJ2-7, with D maybe TRBD1 (6 bases). This CDR3 spans 12 amino acids. V was cut by 8 bases and J by 2 bases, with 10 bases left in between. Germline V gene sequence: CDR1 MNHEY, CDR2 SVGAGI.